The TCR beta chain described here comes from a study of blood T cell repertoires in COVID-19. Study summary: There were acute and convalescent COVID-19 samples, and they came from the United States, Italy and Spain.

Generated by immunoSEQ multiplex PCR, the TCRdb table keeps only in-frame clones and is missing some. The table lists 120,000 or so clones, 74% of them singletons, with roughly 5.5% in the top ten. The CDR3 is 14 residues long. Germline CDR1 reads SGHRS; CDR2 reads YFSETQ. After removal of 3 bases from V and 4 bases from J, the junction contained 2 bases not matched to a gene. The material sequenced was peripheral blood. This sequence originates from a man in his 60s with acute or convalescent COVID-19. The chain joins TRBV5-1 to TRBJ2-3, with 10 bases that match TRBD2. Here the CDR3 reads CASSSLAGPDTQYF. CDR3 nucleotides: TGCGCCAGCAGCTCACTAGCGGGACCAGATACGCAGTATTTT.